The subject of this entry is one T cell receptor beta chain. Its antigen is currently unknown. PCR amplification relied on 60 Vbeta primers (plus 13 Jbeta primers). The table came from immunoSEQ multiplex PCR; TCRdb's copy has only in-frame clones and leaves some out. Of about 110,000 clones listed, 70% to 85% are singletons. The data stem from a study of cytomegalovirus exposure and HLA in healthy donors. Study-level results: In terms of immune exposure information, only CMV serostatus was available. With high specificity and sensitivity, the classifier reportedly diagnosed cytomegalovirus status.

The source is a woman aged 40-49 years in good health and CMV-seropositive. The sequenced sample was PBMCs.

In nucleotides, the CDR3 is TGTGCCAGCAGCCCAGGGGGCGCGTACAATGAGCAGTTCTTC. As protein: CASSPGGAYNEQFF. This chain connects TRBV11-3 to TRBJ2-1, with 8 nucleotides matching TRBD1. Germline loops: CDR1 SGHNT, CDR2 YENEEA. The junction had 4 bases not matched to a gene; V was cut back by 5 bases and J by 4 bases. CDR3 size: 14 residues.